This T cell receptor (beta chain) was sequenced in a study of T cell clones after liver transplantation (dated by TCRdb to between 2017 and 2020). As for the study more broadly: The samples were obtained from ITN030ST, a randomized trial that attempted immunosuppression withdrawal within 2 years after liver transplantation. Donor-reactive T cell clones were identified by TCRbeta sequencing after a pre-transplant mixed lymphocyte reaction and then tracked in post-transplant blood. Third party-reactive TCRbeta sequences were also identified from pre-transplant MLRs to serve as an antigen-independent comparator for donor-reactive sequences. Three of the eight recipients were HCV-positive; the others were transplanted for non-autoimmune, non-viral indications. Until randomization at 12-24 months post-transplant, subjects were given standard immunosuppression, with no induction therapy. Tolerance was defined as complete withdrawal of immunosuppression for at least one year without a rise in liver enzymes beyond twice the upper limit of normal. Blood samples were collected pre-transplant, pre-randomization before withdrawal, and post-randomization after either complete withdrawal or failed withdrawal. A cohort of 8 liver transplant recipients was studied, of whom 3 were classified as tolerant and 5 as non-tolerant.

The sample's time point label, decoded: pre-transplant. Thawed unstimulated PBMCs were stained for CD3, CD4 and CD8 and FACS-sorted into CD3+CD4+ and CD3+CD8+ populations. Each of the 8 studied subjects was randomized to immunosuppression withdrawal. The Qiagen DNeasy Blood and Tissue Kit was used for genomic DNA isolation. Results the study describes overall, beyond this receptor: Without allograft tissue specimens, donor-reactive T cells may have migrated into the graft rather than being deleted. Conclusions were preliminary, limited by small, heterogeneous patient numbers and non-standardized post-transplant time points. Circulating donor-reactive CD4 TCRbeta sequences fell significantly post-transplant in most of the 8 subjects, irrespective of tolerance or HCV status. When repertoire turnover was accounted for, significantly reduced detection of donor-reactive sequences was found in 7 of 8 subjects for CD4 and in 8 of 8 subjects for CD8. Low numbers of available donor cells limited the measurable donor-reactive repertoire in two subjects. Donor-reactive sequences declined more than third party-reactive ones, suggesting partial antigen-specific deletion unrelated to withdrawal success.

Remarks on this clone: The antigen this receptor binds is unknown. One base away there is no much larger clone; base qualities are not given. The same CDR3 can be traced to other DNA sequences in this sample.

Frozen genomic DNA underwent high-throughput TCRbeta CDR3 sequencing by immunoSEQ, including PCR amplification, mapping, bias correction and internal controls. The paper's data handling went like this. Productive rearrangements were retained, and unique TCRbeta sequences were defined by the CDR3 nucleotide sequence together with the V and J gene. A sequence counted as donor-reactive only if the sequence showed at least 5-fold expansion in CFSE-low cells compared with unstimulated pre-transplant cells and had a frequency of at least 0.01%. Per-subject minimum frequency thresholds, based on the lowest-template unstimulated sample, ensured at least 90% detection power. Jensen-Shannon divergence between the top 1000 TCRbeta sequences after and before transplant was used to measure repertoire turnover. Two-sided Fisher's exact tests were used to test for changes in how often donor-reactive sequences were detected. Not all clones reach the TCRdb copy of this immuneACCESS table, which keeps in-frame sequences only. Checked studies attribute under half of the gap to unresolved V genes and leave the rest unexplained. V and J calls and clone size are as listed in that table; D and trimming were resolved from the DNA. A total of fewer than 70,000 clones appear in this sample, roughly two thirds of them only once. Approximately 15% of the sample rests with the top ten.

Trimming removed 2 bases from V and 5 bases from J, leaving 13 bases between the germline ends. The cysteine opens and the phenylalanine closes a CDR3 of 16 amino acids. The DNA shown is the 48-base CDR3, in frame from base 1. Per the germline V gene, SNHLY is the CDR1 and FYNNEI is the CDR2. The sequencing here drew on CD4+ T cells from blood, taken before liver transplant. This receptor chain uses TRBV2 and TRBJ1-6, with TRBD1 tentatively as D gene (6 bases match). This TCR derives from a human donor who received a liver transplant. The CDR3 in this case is CASSELGQLNNSPLHF. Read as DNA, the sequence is TGTGCCAGCAGTGAACTAGGACAGCTAAATAATTCACCCCTCCACTTT.